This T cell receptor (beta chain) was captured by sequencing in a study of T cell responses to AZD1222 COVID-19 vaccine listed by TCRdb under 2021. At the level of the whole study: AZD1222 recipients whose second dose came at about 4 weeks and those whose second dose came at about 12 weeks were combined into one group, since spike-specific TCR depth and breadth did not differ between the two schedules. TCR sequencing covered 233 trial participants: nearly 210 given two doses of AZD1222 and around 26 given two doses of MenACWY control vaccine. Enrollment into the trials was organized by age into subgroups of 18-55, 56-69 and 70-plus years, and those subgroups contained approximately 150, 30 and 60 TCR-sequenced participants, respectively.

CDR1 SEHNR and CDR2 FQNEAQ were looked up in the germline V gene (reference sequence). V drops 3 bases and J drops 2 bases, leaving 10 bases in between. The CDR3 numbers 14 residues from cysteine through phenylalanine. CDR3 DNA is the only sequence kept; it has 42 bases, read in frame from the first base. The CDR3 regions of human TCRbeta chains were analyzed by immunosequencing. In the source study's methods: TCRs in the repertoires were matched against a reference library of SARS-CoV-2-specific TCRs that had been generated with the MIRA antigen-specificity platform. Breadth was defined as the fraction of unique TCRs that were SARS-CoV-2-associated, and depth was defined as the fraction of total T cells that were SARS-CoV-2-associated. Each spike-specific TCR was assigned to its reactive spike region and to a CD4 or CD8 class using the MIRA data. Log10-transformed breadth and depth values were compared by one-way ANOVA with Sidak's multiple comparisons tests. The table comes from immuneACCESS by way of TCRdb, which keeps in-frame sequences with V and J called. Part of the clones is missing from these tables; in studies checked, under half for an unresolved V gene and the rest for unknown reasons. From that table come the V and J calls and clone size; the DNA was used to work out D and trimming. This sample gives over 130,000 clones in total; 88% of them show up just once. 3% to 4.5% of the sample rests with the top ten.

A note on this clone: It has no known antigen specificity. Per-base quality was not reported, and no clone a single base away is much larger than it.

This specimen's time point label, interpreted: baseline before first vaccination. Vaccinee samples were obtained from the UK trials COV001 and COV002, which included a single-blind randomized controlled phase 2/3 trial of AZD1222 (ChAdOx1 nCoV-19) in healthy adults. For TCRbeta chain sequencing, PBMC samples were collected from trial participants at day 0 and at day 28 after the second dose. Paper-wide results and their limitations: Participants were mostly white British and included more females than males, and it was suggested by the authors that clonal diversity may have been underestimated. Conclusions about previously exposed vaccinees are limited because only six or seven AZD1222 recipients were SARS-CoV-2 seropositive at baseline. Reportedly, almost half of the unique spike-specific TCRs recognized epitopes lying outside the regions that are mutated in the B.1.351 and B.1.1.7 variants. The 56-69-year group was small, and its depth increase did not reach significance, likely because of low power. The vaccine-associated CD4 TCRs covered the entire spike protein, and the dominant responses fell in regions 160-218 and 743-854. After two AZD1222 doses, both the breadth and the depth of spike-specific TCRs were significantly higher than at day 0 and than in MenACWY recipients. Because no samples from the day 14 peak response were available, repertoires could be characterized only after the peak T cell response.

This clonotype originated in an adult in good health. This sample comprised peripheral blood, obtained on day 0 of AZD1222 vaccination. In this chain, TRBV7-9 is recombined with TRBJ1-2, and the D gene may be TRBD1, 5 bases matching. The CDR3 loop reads CASSFQGSNYGYTF. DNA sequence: TGTGCCAGCAGCTTCCAGGGATCGAACTATGGCTACACCTTC.